This entry describes one T cell receptor (beta chain). This CDR3 spans 14 amino acids. CDR1 MNHEY and CDR2 SMNVEV come from the germline V gene (reference sequence). With V trimmed by 4 bases and J by 5 bases, 5 bases remained unmatched. This record belongs to a study of blood T cell repertoires in COVID-19. For the study at large: There were acute and convalescent COVID-19 samples, and they came from the United States, Italy and Spain.

Which cohort a participant joined came from the clinical history participants gave. Donors in Cohort 3 counted as recovered after two negative PCRs, clearance, or symptom resolution. Some clones are missing from TCRdb's copy, which holds only in-frame ones; the method was immunoSEQ multiplex PCR. The sample lists about 330,000 clones, about 87% seen once, with approximately 5.3% in the top ten. The chain employs TRBV27 and TRBJ2-5; 9 nucleotides match TRBD1. The sequenced sample was PBMCs or T cells enriched from blood (not recorded which). This TCR came from a woman aged 25 to 39 who had recovered from COVID-19. This CDR3 is CASSSHGTGETQYF. DNA for the CDR3: TGTGCCAGCAGTTCGCACGGGACAGGGGAGACCCAGTACTTC.